This T cell receptor (beta chain) stems from a study of cytomegalovirus exposure and HLA in healthy donors. Worth noting for this clone: Antigen unknown.

General study points: There were some public TCRs occurring in many donors, but most TCR sequences were rare. Of the V segments, some could not be distinguished, including TRBV6-2 and TRBV6-3, and were excluded.

V lost 4 bases and J lost 2; bases outside the gene matches: 5. CDR1 is LGHNA and CDR2 is YSLEER in the germline V gene. The CDR3 length is 15 residues. 60 Vbeta and 13 Jbeta primers were used in PCR. Sequencing was performed with immunoSEQ multiplex PCR; in TCRdb, only in-frame clones are kept and a portion is missing. This table holds 150,000 to 200,000 clones, 77% found once. Healthy bone marrow donors supplied every sample. The chain links TRBV4-3 to TRBJ2-7, with TRBD2 matching over 10 bases. This receptor was obtained from a woman aged 40-49 years in good health and CMV-seropositive. Sequencing was done on a sample of PBMCs. In nucleotides, the CDR3 is TGCGCCAGCAGCCTTACTAGCGGGGAAACCTACGAGCAGTACTTC. Amino acid sequence: CASSLTSGETYEQYF.